This entry lists 25 T cell receptor beta chains sequenced from one sample in a study of cytomegalovirus exposure and HLA in healthy donors. The PCR contained 60 Vbeta and 13 Jbeta primers. Here immunoSEQ multiplex PCR was the method, and the copy in TCRdb shows in-frame clones only, minus some. The record lists over 25,000 clones, of which the ten most abundant hold 0.71%. The specimen was PBMCs. All receptors derive from a man in his thirties or forties in good health and CMV-seronegative.

V and J are TRBV7-6 and TRBJ1-6; unclear D gene. CDR3 length: 14 residues. CDR1 and CDR2 from the germline V gene are SGHVS and FNYEAQ. Trimming took 5 bases from V and 8 from J, leaving 13 bases between them. The CDR3 here is CASSTPSPHSPLHF. DNA for the CDR3: TGTGCCAGCAGCACCCCCAGTCCGCATTCACCCCTCCACTTT.

The chain uses TRBV5-1 and TRBJ1-1, with TRBD1 matching over 12 bases. This CDR3 spans 16 amino acids. The trim removed 2 bases at V and 3 bases at J, leaving 5 bases unmatched. The germline gives CDR1 SGHRS, CDR2 YFSETQ. The CDR3 is CASSLGTGGADTEAFF. CDR3 in DNA: TGCGCCAGCAGCTTAGGGACAGGGGGCGCGGACACTGAAGCTTTCTTT. Complete variable domain (other parts from reference TRBV5-1 and TRBJ1-1): KAGVTQTPRYLIKTRGQQVTLSCSPISGHRSVSWYQQTPGQGLQFLFEYFSETQRNKGNFPGRFSGRQFSNSRSEMNVSTLELGDSALYLCASSLGTGGADTEAFFGQGTRLTVV.

This rearrangement joins TRBV19 to TRBJ1-1, with 9 nucleotides matching TRBD1. Trimming at V came to 5 bases and at J to 2 bases, leaving 12 bases not matched to a gene. Germline V gene data show CDR1 as LNHDA and CDR2 as SQIVND (reference sequence). This CDR3 has 17 amino acids. The CDR3 reads CASSHRGPPPQNTEAFF. In nucleotides, the CDR3 is TGTGCCAGTAGTCACAGGGGGCCGCCCCCGCAAAACACTGAAGCTTTCTTT.

The chain combines TRBV19 with TRBJ1-2; D might be TRBD1 (6 bases). The CDR3 extends over 15 amino acids. V gave up 3 bases and J gave up 0 bases, with 11 bases separating them. Germline V gene data show CDR1 as LNHDA and CDR2 as SQIVND (reference sequence). CDR3: CASSIRYRANYGYTF. CDR3 bases: TGTGCCAGTAGTATCAGGTACAGGGCTAACTATGGCTACACCTTC.

The V and J genes are TRBV30 and TRBJ2-5; D gene unclear. The germline V gene has CDR1 GTSNPN and CDR2 SVGIG (reference sequence). Trimming cost V 2 bases and J 1 base, with 5 bases left between them. There are 12 residues in the CDR3. The CDR3 DNA sequence: TGTGCCTGGAGTTTTAGCCAAGAGACCCAGTACTTC. It is translated as CAWSFSQETQYF. The full variable domain, in which reference TRBV30 and TRBJ2-5 provide the parts outside the CDR3, is SQTIHQWPATLVQPVGSPLSLECTVEGTSNPNLYWYRQAAGRGLQLLFYSVGIGQISSEVPQNLSASRPQDRQFILSSKKLLLSDSGFYLCAWSFSQETQYFGPGTRLLVL.

With regard to this clone: A junction boundary mismatches the germline segment, possibly from a read error. The V and J genes are TRBV7-7 and TRBJ2-3; TRBD1 matches 10 bases. The CDR3 is 15 amino acids. CDR1 and CDR2 (germline): SSHAT, FNYEAQ (reference sequence). The CDR3 spells CASSLGTGETDTQYF. CDR3 DNA: TGTGCTAGCAGCTTAGGGACAGGGGAAACAGATACGCAGTATTTT.

The chain joins TRBV28 to TRBJ1-5; TRBD1 might be the D (5 bases). V gave up 3 bases and J gave up 3 bases, with 9 bases separating them. Per germline, CDR1 MDHEN and CDR2 SYDVKM. This CDR3 has 14 amino acids. CDR3 sequence: CASSLAGYNQPQHF. The CDR3 bases are TGTGCCAGCAGTTTGGCAGGGTACAATCAGCCCCAGCATTTT.

V and J are TRBV27 and TRBJ1-2, with D possibly TRBD1 on 5 matching bases. The CDR3 consists of 17 residues. With 5 bases removed from V and 5 bases from J, the gap between germline ends came to 24 bases. Germline values: CDR1 MNHEY, CDR2 SMNVEV (reference sequence). CDR3 DNA sequence: TGTGCCAGCAGTCGACGGGGGGGGACGTACGAATTATATGGCTACACCTTC. Protein product: CASSRRGGTYELYGYTF.

The rearrangement links TRBV18 to TRBJ2-3, with a tentative D call TRBD1 (7 bases). CDR1 and CDR2 from the germline V gene are KGHSH and LQKENI. The CDR3 runs to 15 residues. V dropped 3 bases and J dropped 5 bases, with 15 bases sitting between them. CDR3 DNA sequence: TGTGCCAGCTCACCTCCAGGGGGGTTTCGAGATACGCAGTATTTT. This sequence encodes CASSPPGGFRDTQYF.

The J gene is TRBJ2-5, the V gene TRBV2; TRBD2 aligns across 10 bases. This CDR3 has 14 amino acids. Germline trimming cut 1 base from V and 4 bases from J; bases unmatched to any gene: 0. CDR1 is SNHLY and CDR2 is FYNNEI in the germline V gene. The CDR3 protein is CASSEGTSGETQYF. The DNA for the CDR3 is TGTGCCAGCAGTGAAGGGACTAGCGGAGAGACCCAGTACTTC. The full variable domain, its missing parts supplied by reference TRBV2 and TRBJ2-5, is EPEVTQTPSHQVTQMGQEVILRCVPISNHLYFYWYRQILGQKVEFLVSFYNNEISEKSEIFDDQFSVERPDGSNFTLKIRSTKLEDSAMYFCASSEGTSGETQYFGPGTRLLVL.

This CDR3 reads CASSYMTGYGYTF. Here the CDR3 DNA reads TGTGCCAGCAGTTACATGACAGGCTATGGCTACACCTTC. The chain combines TRBV6-5 with TRBJ1-2; D may be TRBD1 (6 bases). Germline assignment: CDR1 MNHEY and CDR2 SVGAGI. The CDR3 extends over 13 amino acids. V lost 2 bases to trimming and J lost 4 bases, with 8 bases between them.

The J gene is TRBJ1-1, the V gene TRBV30, with TRBD1 matching 8 bases. CDR1 GTSNPN and CDR2 SVGIG come from the germline V gene (reference sequence). The CDR3 spans 11 residues. V was pared by 8 bases and J by 6 bases, with 5 bases of the junction left unmatched. CDR3 residues: CATTQGAEAFF. As DNA, the CDR3 is TGTGCCACCACACAGGGGGCTGAAGCTTTCTTT. Full variable domain (remainder filled in from reference TRBV30 and TRBJ1-1): SQTIHQWPATLVQPVGSPLSLECTVEGTSNPNLYWYRQAAGRGLQLLFYSVGIGQISSEVPQNLSASRPQDRQFILSSKKLLLSDSGFYLCATTQGAEAFFGQGTRLTVV.

The chain has TRBV18 and TRBJ1-2, with D possibly TRBD1 on 6 matching bases. Germline-derived CDR1 and CDR2 are KGHSH and LQKENI. The length of the CDR3 is 15 residues. V lost 2 bases, J lost 4 bases, and 14 bases lay in between. CDR3 nucleotide sequence: TGTGCCAGCTCACCAGAACAGGGCCCTACCTATGGCTACACCTTC. Translating it yields CASSPEQGPTYGYTF.

The J gene is TRBJ1-6, the V gene TRBV5-5, with D perhaps matching TRBD1 (5 bases). The CDR3 is 15 amino acids. V dropped 3 bases and J dropped 8 bases, with 15 bases sitting between them. CDR1 SGHKS and CDR2 YYEKEE come from the germline V gene (reference sequence). CDR3 region: CASSSQVHGDSPLHF. CDR3 sequence (DNA): TGTGCCAGCAGCTCACAGGTGCATGGGGATTCACCCCTCCACTTT.

J is TRBJ2-7 and V is TRBV6-5, with 7 bases that match TRBD2. The CDR3 covers 16 residues. J was trimmed by 3 bases and V by 0 bases; bases with no gene match: 8. Germline assignment: CDR1 MNHEY and CDR2 SVGAGI. The CDR3 is CASSYSGAGRFYEQYF. CDR3 nucleotide sequence: TGTGCCAGCAGTTACTCGGGAGCGGGGAGGTTCTACGAGCAGTACTTC.

The J gene is TRBJ2-7, the V gene TRBV7-9; tentative D call: TRBD2 (6 bases). CDR1 and CDR2 (germline): SEHNR, FQNEAQ (reference sequence). V was trimmed by 7 bases and J by 2 bases, leaving 18 bases between them. This CDR3 region has 15 residues. The CDR3 region is CASNNPNTGAYEQYF. The CDR3 DNA reads TGTGCCAGCAATAATCCAAACACGGGGGCCTACGAGCAGTACTTC.

By frequency, this clone registers medium-sized. The chain has TRBV6-4 and TRBJ2-3, with 12 bases fitting TRBD2. There are 15 residues in the CDR3. CDR1 MRHNA and CDR2 SNTAGT come from the germline V gene. V lost 5 bases to trimming and J lost 5 bases; unmatched junction nucleotides: 5. CDR3 nucleotides: TGTGCCAGCAGTCCGACTAGCGGGAGAGGAGATACGCAGTATTTT. Translated: CASSPTSGRGDTQYF.

The V gene is TRBV6-1, the J gene TRBJ2-5; 7 nucleotides align to TRBD2. The CDR3 loop spans 15 amino acids. The V and J ends lost 8 bases and 2 bases, in that order; junction bases with no gene match: 11. CDR1 and CDR2 from the germline V gene are MNHNS and SASEGT. The chain's CDR3 is CASCKGRGLQETQYF. CDR3 nucleotide sequence: TGTGCCAGCTGTAAGGGGCGGGGGTTACAAGAGACCCAGTACTTC.

The chain carries TRBV11-3 and TRBJ1-2, with 8 bases fitting TRBD1. The CDR3 extends over 14 amino acids. The V and J ends lost 5 bases and 4 bases, in that order; junction bases with no gene match: 6. From germline, CDR1 is SGHNT and CDR2 YENEEA. The CDR3 sequence is CASSLLGTGYGYTF. DNA for the CDR3: TGTGCCAGCAGCCTACTCGGGACAGGCTATGGCTACACCTTC. Based on the CDR3 plus reference TRBV11-3 and TRBJ1-2, the full variable domain is EAGVVQSPRYKIIEKKQPVAFWCNPISGHNTLYWYLQNLGQGPELLIRYENEEAVDDSQLPKDRFSAERLKGVDSTLKIQPAELGDSAVYLCASSLLGTGYGYTFGSGTRLTVV.

The chain carries TRBV2 and TRBJ2-5; TRBD2 agrees at 9 bases. V shed 7 bases, J shed 5 bases, and the junction held 20 bases outside the gene matches. Germline values: CDR1 SNHLY, CDR2 FYNNEI. CDR3 length equals 18 residues. Here the CDR3 reads CASTGILAGTRSGETQYF. The DNA of the CDR3 is TGTGCCAGCACCGGAATCCTAGCGGGGACGAGAAGTGGGGAGACCCAGTACTTC.

The rearrangement links TRBV6-6 to TRBJ2-2; 7 bases are shared with TRBD2. V gave up 2 bases and J gave up 4 bases; unmatched junction bases: 4. Germline CDR1 and CDR2: MNHNY and SVGAGI (reference sequence). The CDR3 has 15 amino acids. CDR3 bases: TGTGCCAGCAGTTACCGCCGGGAGGTCACCGGGGAGCTGTTTTTT. Residues: CASSYRREVTGELFF.

As regards this clone: Other DNA sequences from this sample encode an identical CDR3 as well. The chain carries TRBV29-1 and TRBJ2-1; TRBD2 matches 8 bases. V shed 4 bases and J 10 bases; nucleotides not matched to a gene: 9. Germline CDR1 and CDR2: SQVTM and ANQGSEA. This CDR3 region has 13 residues. Here the CDR3 reads CSVGRGGSSEQFF. The DNA of the CDR3 is TGCAGCGTTGGACGGGGGGGCAGTTCGGAGCAGTTCTTC.

In DNA form, the CDR3 reads TGTGCCATCAGGACTGACAGGGACATCTATGGCTACACCTTC. This translates into CAIRTDRDIYGYTF. The genes are TRBV10-3 and TRBJ1-2; 7 positions agree with TRBD1. The V gene end was trimmed by 6 bases and the J gene end by 4 bases; junction bases not matched to a gene: 8. Germline CDR1 and CDR2: ENHRY and SYGVKD. The CDR3 runs 14 residues.

The J gene is TRBJ1-2, the V gene TRBV6-6, with 7 nucleotides matching TRBD1. The CDR3 is 15 residues long. CDR1 MNHNY and CDR2 SVGAGI come from the germline V gene (reference sequence). Trimming took 0 bases from V and 2 from J; bases not matched to a gene: 3. The CDR3 DNA reads TGTGCCAGCAGTTACTCCGGGGGACAGAACTATGGCTACACCTTC. Translating it yields CASSYSGGQNYGYTF.

The chain employs TRBV19 and TRBJ1-1; 7 nucleotides align to TRBD1. This CDR3 is 16 amino acids long. J gave up 1 base and V 5 bases, and 10 bases lay outside the gene matches. CDR1 LNHDA and CDR2 SQIVND come from the germline V gene (reference sequence). In DNA, the CDR3 is TGTGCCAGTAGTCCCTGGATGAGGGGGCCGAACACTGAAGCTTTCTTT. As protein: CASSPWMRGPNTEAFF.